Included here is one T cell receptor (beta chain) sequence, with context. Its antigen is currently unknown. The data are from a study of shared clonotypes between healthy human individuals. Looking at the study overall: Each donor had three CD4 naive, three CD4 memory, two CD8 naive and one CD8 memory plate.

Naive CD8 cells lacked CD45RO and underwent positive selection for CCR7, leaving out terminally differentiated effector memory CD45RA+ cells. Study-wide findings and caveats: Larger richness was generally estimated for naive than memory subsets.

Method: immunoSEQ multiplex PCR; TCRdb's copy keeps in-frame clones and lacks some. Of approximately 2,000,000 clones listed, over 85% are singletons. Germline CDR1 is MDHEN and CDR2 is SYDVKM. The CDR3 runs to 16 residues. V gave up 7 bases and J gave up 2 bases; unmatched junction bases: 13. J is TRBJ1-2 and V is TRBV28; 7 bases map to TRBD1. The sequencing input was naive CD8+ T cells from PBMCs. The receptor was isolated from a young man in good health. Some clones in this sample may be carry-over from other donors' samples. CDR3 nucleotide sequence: TGTGCCAGCACCGGGAAGGACAGGATAACAAACTATGGCTACACCTTC. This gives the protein CASTGKDRITNYGYTF.